This paragraph reports one T cell receptor (beta chain). The target antigen is unknown. Both TCR beta VDJ combination and CDR3 sequence profiling were carried out. Genomic DNA was the template for this profiling. TCRdb recomputed calls from the reads with MiXCR, one row per CDR3 protein. The sample holds under 500,000 distinct CDR3 sequences, roughly a third seen once. Germline CDR1 and CDR2: SNHLY and FYNNEI. The CDR3 has 12 amino acids. The record originates from a study of CD8+CD57+ T cells in acquired aplastic anemia. As for the study in general: Average DNA yield from sorted CD4+ and CD8+ cells was about 3.2 ug.

Whoever was chosen for sequencing had shown CD8+CD57+ cell expansion by flow cytometry. Findings of the study overall: In common between the patients and the controls were around 29 CD8+ CDR3 sequences. Controls and patients did not differ significantly in CD8+ Simpson's diversity.

V is TRBV2 and J is TRBJ2-1; D uncertain. This clonotype was sampled from a human donor with aplastic anemia. Sequencing used sorted CD4+, CD8+, or CD8+CD57+ T cells (not recorded which) from PBMCs. The CDR3 is CAGAPSYNEQFF. In nucleotides, the CDR3 is TGTGCTGGCGCGCCTTCCTACAATGAGCAGTTCTTC.